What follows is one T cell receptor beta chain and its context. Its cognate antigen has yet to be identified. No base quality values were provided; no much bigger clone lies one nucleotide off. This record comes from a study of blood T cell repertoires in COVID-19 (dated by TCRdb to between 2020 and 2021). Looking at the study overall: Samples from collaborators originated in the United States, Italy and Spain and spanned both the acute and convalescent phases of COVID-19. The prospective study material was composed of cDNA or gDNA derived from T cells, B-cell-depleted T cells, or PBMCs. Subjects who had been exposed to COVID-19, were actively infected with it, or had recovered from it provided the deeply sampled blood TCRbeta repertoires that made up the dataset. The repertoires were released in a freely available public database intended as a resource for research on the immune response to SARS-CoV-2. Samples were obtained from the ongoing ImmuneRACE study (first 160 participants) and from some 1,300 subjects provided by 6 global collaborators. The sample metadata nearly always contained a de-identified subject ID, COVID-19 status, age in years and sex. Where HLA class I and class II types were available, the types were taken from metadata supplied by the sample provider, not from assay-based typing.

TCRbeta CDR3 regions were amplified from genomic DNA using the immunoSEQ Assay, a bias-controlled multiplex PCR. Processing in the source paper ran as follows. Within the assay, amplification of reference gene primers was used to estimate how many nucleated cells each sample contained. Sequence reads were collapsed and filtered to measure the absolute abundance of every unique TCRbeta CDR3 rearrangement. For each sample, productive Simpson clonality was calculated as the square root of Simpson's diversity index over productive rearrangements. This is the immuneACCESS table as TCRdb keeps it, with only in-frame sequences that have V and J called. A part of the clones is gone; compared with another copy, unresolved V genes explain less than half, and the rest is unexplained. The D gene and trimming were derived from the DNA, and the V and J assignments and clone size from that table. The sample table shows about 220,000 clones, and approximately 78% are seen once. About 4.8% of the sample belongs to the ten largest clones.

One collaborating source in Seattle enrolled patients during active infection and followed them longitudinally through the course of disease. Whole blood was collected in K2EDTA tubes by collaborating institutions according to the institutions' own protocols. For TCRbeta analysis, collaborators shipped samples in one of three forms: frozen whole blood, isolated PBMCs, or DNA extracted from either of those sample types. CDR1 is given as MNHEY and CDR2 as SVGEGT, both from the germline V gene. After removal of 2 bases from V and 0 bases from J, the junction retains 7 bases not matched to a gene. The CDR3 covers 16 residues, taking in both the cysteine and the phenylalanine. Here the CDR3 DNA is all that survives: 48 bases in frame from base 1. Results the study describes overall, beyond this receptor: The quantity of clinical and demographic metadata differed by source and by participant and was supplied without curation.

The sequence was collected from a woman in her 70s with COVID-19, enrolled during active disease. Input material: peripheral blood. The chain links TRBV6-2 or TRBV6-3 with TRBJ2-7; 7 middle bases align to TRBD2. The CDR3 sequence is CASSYERGGSSYEQYF. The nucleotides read TGTGCCAGCAGTTACGAACGCGGGGGAAGCTCCTACGAGCAGTACTTC.